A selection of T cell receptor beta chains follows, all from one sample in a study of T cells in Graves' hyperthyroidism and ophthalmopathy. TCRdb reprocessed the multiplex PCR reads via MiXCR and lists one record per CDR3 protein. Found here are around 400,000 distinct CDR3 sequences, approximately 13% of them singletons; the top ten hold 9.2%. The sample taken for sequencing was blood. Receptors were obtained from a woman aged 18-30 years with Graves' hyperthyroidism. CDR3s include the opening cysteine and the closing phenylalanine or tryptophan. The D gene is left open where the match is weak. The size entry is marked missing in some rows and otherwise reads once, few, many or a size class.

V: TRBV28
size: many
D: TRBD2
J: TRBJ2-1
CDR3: CASSLPSGGSSEQFF
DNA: TGTGCCAGCAGTTTACCTAGCGGGGGGTCGAGTGAGCAGTTCTTC

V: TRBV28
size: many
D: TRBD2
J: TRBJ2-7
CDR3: CASSSPGLSWEQYF
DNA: TGTGCCAGCAGTTCCCCGGGACTATCGTGGGAGCAGTACTTC

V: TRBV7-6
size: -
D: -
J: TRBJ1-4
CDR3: CTSSPDSYNEKLFF
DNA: TGTACCAGCAGCCCGGACAGCTATAATGAAAAACTGTTTTTT

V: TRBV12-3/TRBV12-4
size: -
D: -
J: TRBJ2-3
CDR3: CASSHLNPDTQYF
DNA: TGTGCCAGCAGCCATCTTAACCCCGATACGCAGTATTTT

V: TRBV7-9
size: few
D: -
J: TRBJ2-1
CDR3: CASSLRTSKRYNEQFF
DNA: TGTGCCAGCAGCTTAAGGACCTCAAAGCGGTACAATGAGCAGTTCTTC

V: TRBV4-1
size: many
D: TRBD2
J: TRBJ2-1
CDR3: CASSQQAGRSSEQFF
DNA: TGCGCCAGCAGCCAACAAGCGGGACGGAGTTCTGAGCAGTTCTTC

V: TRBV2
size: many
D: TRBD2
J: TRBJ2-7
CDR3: CASRKGTSSYEQYF
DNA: TGTGCCAGCAGGAAGGGGACTAGCTCCTACGAGCAGTACTTC

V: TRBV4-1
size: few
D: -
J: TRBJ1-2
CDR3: CASRQEVQALGYTF
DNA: TGCGCCAGCAGGCAAGAGGTACAGGCATTAGGCTACACCTTC

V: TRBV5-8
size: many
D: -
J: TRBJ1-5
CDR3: CASSITGAGSPQPQHF
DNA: TGTGCCAGCAGCATCACGGGAGCAGGTTCCCCTCAGCCCCAGCATTTT

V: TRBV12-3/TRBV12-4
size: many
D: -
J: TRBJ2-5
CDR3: CASSLWEETQYF
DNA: TGTGCCAGCAGTTTATGGGAAGAGACCCAGTACTTC

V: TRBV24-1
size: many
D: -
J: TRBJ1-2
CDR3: CATSERDTGGYGYTF
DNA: TGTGCCACCAGTGAGAGGGACACCGGCGGGTATGGCTACACCTTC

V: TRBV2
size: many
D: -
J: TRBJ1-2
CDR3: CASNFSPTLANYGYTF
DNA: TGTGCCAGCAATTTTTCGCCGACTCTAGCTAACTATGGCTACACCTTC

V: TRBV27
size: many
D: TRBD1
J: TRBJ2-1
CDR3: CASSPDRVLSSYNEQFF
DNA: TGTGCCAGCAGTCCCGACAGGGTCCTGAGCTCCTACAATGAGCAGTTCTTC

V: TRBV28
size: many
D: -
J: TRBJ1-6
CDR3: CASRDGTRNSPLHF
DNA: TGTGCCAGCAGGGACGGGACAAGAAATTCACCCCTCCACTTT

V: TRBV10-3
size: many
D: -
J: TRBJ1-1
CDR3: CAIGATLNTEAFF
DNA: TGTGCCATAGGGGCGACTTTGAACACTGAAGCTTTCTTT

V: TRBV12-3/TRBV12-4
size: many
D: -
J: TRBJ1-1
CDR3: CASRKNREFEAFF
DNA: TGTGCCAGCAGGAAAAACAGGGAGTTTGAAGCTTTCTTT

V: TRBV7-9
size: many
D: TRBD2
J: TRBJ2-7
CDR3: CASSWTSGNEQYF
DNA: TGTGCCAGCAGCTGGACTAGCGGGAACGAGCAGTACTTC

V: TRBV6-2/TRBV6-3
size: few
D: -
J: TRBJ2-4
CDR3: CASRPQGAKNIQYF
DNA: TGTGCCAGCAGACCACAGGGAGCCAAAAACATTCAGTACTTC

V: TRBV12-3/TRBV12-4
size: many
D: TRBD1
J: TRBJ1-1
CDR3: CASSLATGMNTEAFF
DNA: TGTGCCAGCTCACTCGCGACAGGGATGAACACTGAAGCTTTCTTT

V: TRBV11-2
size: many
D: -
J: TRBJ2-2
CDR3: CASSIRETGELFF
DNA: TGTGCCAGCAGCATTAGAGAGACCGGGGAGCTGTTTTTT

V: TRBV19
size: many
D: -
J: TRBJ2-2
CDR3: CASSPRQLLTGELFF
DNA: TGTGCCAGTAGTCCCCGACAGCTCCTCACCGGGGAGCTGTTTTTT

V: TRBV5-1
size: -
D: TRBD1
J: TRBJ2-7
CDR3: CASSSGTGGLEQYF
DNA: TGCGCCAGCAGCTCCGGGACAGGGGGACTAGAGCAGTACTTC

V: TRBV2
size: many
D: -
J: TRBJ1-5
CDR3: CASRNTGSGNQPQHF
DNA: TGTGCCAGCAGGAATACAGGGTCAGGCAATCAGCCCCAGCATTTT

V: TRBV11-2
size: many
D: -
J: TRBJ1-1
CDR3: CASSLVGEFTEAFF
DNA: TGTGCCAGCAGCTTAGTGGGGGAATTCACTGAAGCTTTCTTT

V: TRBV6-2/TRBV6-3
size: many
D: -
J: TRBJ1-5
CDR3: CASTSDLRGDQPQHF
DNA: TGTGCCAGCACGTCGGACTTGAGGGGGGATCAGCCCCAGCATTTT

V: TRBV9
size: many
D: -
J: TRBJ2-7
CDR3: CASSVQELSYEQYF
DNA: TGTGCCAGCAGCGTACAAGAGCTTTCCTACGAGCAGTACTTC

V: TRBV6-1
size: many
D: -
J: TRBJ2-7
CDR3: CASSWGGDSYEQYF
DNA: TGTGCCAGCAGTTGGGGCGGAGACTCCTACGAGCAGTACTTC

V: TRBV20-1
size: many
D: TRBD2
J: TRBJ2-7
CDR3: CSARDSGRGEQYF
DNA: TGCAGTGCTAGAGATAGCGGGAGAGGCGAGCAGTACTTC

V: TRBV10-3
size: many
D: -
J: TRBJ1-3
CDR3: CAISDGESSGNTIYF
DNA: TGTGCCATCAGTGATGGGGAGAGCTCTGGAAACACCATATATTTT

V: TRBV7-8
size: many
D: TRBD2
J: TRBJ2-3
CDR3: CASSLARLAERTDTQYF
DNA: TGTGCCAGCAGCTTAGCGCGTCTAGCGGAGAGAACAGATACGCAGTATTTT

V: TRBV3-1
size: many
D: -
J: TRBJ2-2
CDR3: CASSQVGGTGELFF
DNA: TGTGCCAGCAGCCAAGTAGGGGGCACCGGGGAGCTGTTTTTT

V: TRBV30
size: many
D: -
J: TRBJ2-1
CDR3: CAWSGDLLLDNEQFF
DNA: TGTGCCTGGAGTGGGGACCTACTCTTGGACAATGAGCAGTTCTTC

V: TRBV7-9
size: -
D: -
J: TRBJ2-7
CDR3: CTSSSLYEQYF
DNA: TGTACCAGCAGCTCGCTCTACGAGCAGTACTTC

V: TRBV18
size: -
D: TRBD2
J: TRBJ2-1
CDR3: CASSLTSGGIHEQFF
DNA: TGTGCCAGCTCACTGACTAGCGGGGGGATCCATGAGCAGTTCTTC

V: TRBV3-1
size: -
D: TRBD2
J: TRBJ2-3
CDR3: CASSQAGGADTQYF
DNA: TGTGCCAGCAGCCAAGCCGGGGGGGCCGATACGCAGTATTTT

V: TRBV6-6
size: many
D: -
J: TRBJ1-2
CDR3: CASSYKSTGGYTF
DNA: TGTGCCAGCAGTTACAAATCTACAGGAGGCTACACCTTC

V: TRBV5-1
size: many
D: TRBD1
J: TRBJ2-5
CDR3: CASSSPGQGKRETQYF
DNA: TGCGCCAGCAGCTCCCCGGGACAGGGTAAACGAGAGACCCAGTACTTC

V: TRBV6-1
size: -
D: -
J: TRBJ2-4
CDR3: CASSLDGGNIQYF
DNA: TGTGCCAGCAGTCTGGACGGAGGGAACATTCAGTACTTC

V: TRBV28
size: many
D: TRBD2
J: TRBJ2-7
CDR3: CASSLTSGLDEQYF
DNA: TGTGCCAGCAGTTTAACTAGCGGGTTGGACGAGCAGTACTTC

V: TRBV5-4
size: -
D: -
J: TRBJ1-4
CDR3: CASSLDSSEKLFF
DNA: TGTGCCAGCAGCTTGGACAGTTCTGAAAAACTGTTTTTT

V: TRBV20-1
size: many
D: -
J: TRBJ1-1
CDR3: CSAFQVMNTEAFF
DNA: TGCAGTGCCTTTCAAGTTATGAACACTGAAGCTTTCTTT

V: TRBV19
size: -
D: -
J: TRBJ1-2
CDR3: CASSSSAWGGYTF
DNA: TGTGCCAGTAGTTCGTCCGCCTGGGGCGGCTACACCTTC